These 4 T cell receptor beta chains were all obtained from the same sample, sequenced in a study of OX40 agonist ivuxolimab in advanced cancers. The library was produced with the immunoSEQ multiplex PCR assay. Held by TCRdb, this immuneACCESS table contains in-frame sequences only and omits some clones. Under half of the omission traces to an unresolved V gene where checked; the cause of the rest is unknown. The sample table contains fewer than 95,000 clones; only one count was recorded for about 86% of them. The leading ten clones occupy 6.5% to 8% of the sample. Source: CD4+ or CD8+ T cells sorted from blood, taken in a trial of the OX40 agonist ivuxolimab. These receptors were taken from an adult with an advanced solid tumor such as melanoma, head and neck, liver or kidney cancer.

In DNA form, the CDR3 reads TGCGCCAGCAGCCACTCCGGGACAGGGGCAACCGGGGAGCTGTTTTTT. As protein: CASSHSGTGATGELFF. This chain uses TRBV4-1 with TRBJ2-2; TRBD1 matches at 10 bases. Germline V gives CDR1 MGHRA, CDR2 YSYEKL. The V segment lost 3 bases and the J segment 5 bases; nucleotides outside the gene matches: 6. The CDR3 is 16 residues long.

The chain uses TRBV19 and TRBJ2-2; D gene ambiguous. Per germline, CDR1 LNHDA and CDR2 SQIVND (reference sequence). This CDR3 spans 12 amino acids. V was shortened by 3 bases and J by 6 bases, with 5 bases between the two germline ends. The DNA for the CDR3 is TGTGCCAGTAGTATGGCGGCCGGGGAGCTGTTTTTT. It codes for CASSMAAGELFF.

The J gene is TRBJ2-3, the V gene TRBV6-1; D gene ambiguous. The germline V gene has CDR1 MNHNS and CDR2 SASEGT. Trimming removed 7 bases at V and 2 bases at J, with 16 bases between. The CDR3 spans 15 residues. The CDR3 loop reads CASTLLPEFTDTQYF. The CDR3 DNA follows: TGTGCCAGCACCTTACTGCCGGAGTTCACAGATACGCAGTATTTT.

The CDR3 spells CASRRSGAENEQFF. CDR3 sequence (DNA): TGTGCCAGCAGGCGATCCGGGGCCGAAAATGAGCAGTTCTTC. The chain has TRBV2 and TRBJ2-1; D is possibly TRBD1 or TRBD2 (5 bases each). V lost 6 bases and J lost 7, with 16 bases in between. This CDR3 is 14 amino acids long. Germline loops: CDR1 SNHLY, CDR2 FYNNEI.